These 30 T cell receptor beta chains were sequenced from one sample in a study of CD8 T cells in ankylosing spondylitis. MiXCR, run by TCRdb on the 5' RACE reads, gives a single entry per CDR3 protein. The sample contains about 96,000 distinct CDR3 sequences, around 10% of which appear only once. Material for sequencing was blood, either unsorted or a sorted T cell fraction (not recorded which). The receptors stem from a male donor with ankylosing spondylitis or in good health (not recorded which).

This clonotype was recorded many times. This chain uses TRBV18 with TRBJ2-5; no clear D gene. CDR3 length: 13 residues. The germline CDR1 and CDR2 sequences are KGHSH and LQKENI. Trimming stripped 3 bases from V and 0 bases from J, with 5 bases between. CDR3 residues: CASSPGYQETQYF. The CDR3 region has the DNA TGTGCCAGCTCACCCGGCTACCAAGAGACCCAGTACTTC.

This clonotype showed up many times. The chain combines TRBV24-1 with TRBJ2-1, with unresolved D. Trimming pared 1 base from V and 3 bases from J, leaving 9 bases between. Germline V lookup: CDR1 KGHDR, CDR2 SFDVKD. The CDR3 loop spans 15 amino acids. CDR3 region: CATSDFPRNYNEQFF. DNA of the CDR3: TGTGCCACCAGTGATTTTCCCAGGAACTACAATGAGCAGTTCTTC.

This clonotype has just a few counts. The CDR3 protein is CASTLGRIMNTEAFF. CDR3 sequence (DNA): TGTGCCAGCACCCTGGGCAGAATAATGAACACTGAAGCTTTCTTT. V gene TRBV12-3 or TRBV12-4 combines with J gene TRBJ1-1; D is unclear. Deletions cut 7 bases from V and 0 bases from J, with 15 bases between. This CDR3 comprises 15 residues.

This clonotype was recorded many times. The chain employs TRBV4-2 and TRBJ1-1; D gene uncertain. Germline CDR1 is LGHNA and CDR2 is YNFKEQ. V dropped 0 bases and J dropped 8 bases, with 10 bases sitting between them. This CDR3 has 13 residues. CDR3 in amino acids: CASSQDRPAEAFF. The CDR3 DNA sequence: TGTGCCAGCAGCCAAGATCGGCCGGCCGAAGCTTTCTTT.

This clonotype was counted at least ten times. V gene TRBV12-3 or TRBV12-4 combines with J gene TRBJ1-5, with 8 positions matching TRBD1. This CDR3 comprises 14 residues. V dropped 6 bases and J dropped 3; count of bases not matched to a gene: 4. CDR3 coding DNA: TGTGCCAGCAGCCTGACAGGGGCCAATCAGCCCCAGCATTTT. It is translated as CASSLTGANQPQHF.

In its sample, this clonotype was seen many times. CDR3 residues: CASRTAGRYTDTQYF. CDR3 in DNA: TGTGCCAGCAGAACTGCCGGCCGCTACACAGATACGCAGTATTTT. The rearrangement joins TRBV5-6 to TRBJ2-3; D unresolved. Germline lookup yields CDR1 SGHDT and CDR2 YYEEEE. The CDR3 extends over 15 amino acids. The germline V and J ends were trimmed by 5 bases and 2 bases, with 15 bases remaining between them.

The chain couples TRBV5-1 to TRBJ2-7; the D is unclear. V lost 3 bases to trimming and J lost 6 bases, with 13 bases between them. The CDR3 loop spans 13 amino acids. Looked up from germline, CDR1 is SGHRS and CDR2 is YFSETQ. The CDR3 coding sequence is TGCGCCAGCAGCTCCCGGGCGACCTCCGAGCAGTACTTC. Protein sequence: CASSSRATSEQYF.

This clonotype was detected many times. V usage is TRBV4-1 and J usage is TRBJ2-6, with TRBD2 identical over 7 bases. The CDR3 runs 17 residues. CDR1 and CDR2 (germline): MGHRA, YSYEKL. The trim removed 7 bases at V and 0 bases at J, leaving 9 bases unmatched. CDR3 protein: CASTGFSGGSGANVLTF. In nucleotides, the CDR3 is TGCGCCAGCACCGGATTTTCGGGGGGCTCTGGGGCCAACGTCCTGACTTTC.

This clonotype was seen a few times. The chain links TRBV28 to TRBJ1-2; 7 nucleotides line up with TRBD1. The CDR3 spans 15 residues. J was trimmed by 2 bases and V by 4 bases; bases with no gene match: 7. Looked up from germline, CDR1 is MDHEN and CDR2 is SYDVKM. As DNA, the CDR3 is TGTGCCAGCAGTTCGGGGACAGTTGCAAACTATGGCTACACCTTC. This gives the protein CASSSGTVANYGYTF.

This clonotype was observed at least ten times. The chain links TRBV19 to TRBJ1-5; TRBD1 might be the D (6 bases). The germline gives CDR1 LNHDA, CDR2 SQIVND (reference sequence). This CDR3 comprises 15 residues. V lost 3 bases, J lost 4 bases, and 13 bases lay in between. The CDR3 coding sequence is TGTGCCAGTAGTATGGGGGCACGAGGTAATCAGCCCCAGCATTTT. Translation gives CASSMGARGNQPQHF.

There are many counts of this clonotype. This chain connects TRBV7-2 to TRBJ2-7; 10 bases are shared with TRBD2. Germline trimming cut 2 bases from V and 4 bases from J; bases unmatched to any gene: 5. Germline V gene data show CDR1 as SGHTA and CDR2 as FQGNSA. This CDR3 comprises 15 residues. This CDR3 reads CASSLITSGEYEQYF. The CDR3 bases are TGTGCCAGCAGCTTAATAACTAGCGGGGAGTACGAGCAGTACTTC.

This clonotype appeared many times. CDR3 in amino acids: CASQQGATGELFF. CDR3 nucleotides: TGTGCCAGCCAACAGGGGGCGACCGGGGAGCTGTTTTTT. The chain joins TRBV28 to TRBJ2-2; 9 bases agree with TRBD1. Germline CDR1 is MDHEN and CDR2 is SYDVKM. J gave up 5 bases and V 8 bases, and 3 bases lay outside the gene matches. CDR3 length: 13 amino acids.

The chain joins TRBV6-1 to TRBJ1-6, with D maybe TRBD1 (5 bases). This CDR3 is built from 15 residues. The germline gives CDR1 MNHNS, CDR2 SASEGT. Trimming removed 7 bases at V and 7 bases at J, with 17 bases between. The CDR3 nucleotides read TGTGCCAGCATTGATCAGGCAGGGACGAATTCACCCCTCCACTTT. As protein: CASIDQAGTNSPLHF.

This clonotype was seen repeatedly, ten times or more. This rearrangement joins TRBV20-1 to TRBJ1-2; 8 bases are shared with TRBD1. J gave up 3 bases and V 6 bases, and 12 bases lay outside the gene matches. The CDR3 spans 15 residues. Per germline, CDR1 DFQATT and CDR2 SNEGSKA (reference sequence). CDR3 in amino acids: CSANPSRGPHYGYTF. CDR3 DNA sequence: TGCAGTGCGAACCCTTCCAGGGGGCCCCACTATGGCTACACCTTC.

This clonotype was counted ten times or more. This sequence joins TRBV6-5 and TRBJ2-7, with D possibly TRBD1 on 5 matching bases. Germline V gene sequence: CDR1 MNHEY, CDR2 SVGAGI. The V end lost 6 bases, the J end lost 5 bases, and 8 bases lay between the germline ends. The length of the CDR3 is 11 residues. In nucleotides, the CDR3 is TGTGCCAGCAGCACAGGAGACGAGCAGTACTTC. Residues: CASSTGDEQYF.

This clonotype was recorded at least ten times. This chain joins TRBV12-3 or TRBV12-4 and TRBJ2-5; TRBD2 aligns across 14 bases. The CDR3 contains 17 residues. J gave up 1 base and V 6 bases, and 7 bases lay outside the gene matches. This chain's CDR3 is CASRRGTSGGSQETQYF. The CDR3 bases are TGTGCCAGCAGACGCGGGACTAGCGGGGGATCCCAAGAGACCCAGTACTTC.

CDR3 in amino acids: CASRVAGGTNTGELFF. CDR3 coding DNA: TGTGCCAGCAGGGTAGCGGGGGGTACGAACACCGGGGAGCTGTTTTTT. J is TRBJ2-2 and V is TRBV7-2; 10 nucleotides align to TRBD2. With 6 bases clipped from V and 0 bases from J, the junction kept 4 bases outside the gene matches. The CDR3 is made up of 16 amino acids. Germline lookup yields CDR1 SGHTA and CDR2 FQGNSA.

This clonotype appeared many times. The chain combines TRBV27 with TRBJ1-4; 10 positions match TRBD1. Germline CDR1 MNHEY, CDR2 SMNVEV (reference sequence). There are 18 residues in the CDR3. V lost 5 bases to trimming and J lost 0 bases; unmatched junction nucleotides: 9. DNA for the CDR3: TGTGCCAGCAGTCGGACAGGGGGTAGAATAGCAACTAATGAAAAACTGTTTTTT. Translation: CASSRTGGRIATNEKLFF.

This clonotype was counted only a few times. A much larger clone lies a single base off, so this may be a read error. CDR3 amino acids: CASSHAGGLAGVYEQYF. The DNA of the CDR3 is TGTGCCAGCAGCCATGCCGGCGGCCTAGCGGGGGTCTACGAGCAGTACTTC. The rearrangement uses TRBV3-1 and TRBJ2-7; 10 positions match TRBD2. CDR1 is LGHDT and CDR2 is YNNKEL in the germline V gene (reference sequence). The CDR3 loop spans 17 amino acids. J gave up 3 bases and V 3 bases, and 11 bases lay outside the gene matches.

At least ten counts were recorded for this clonotype. This chain links TRBV5-1 with TRBJ2-3; D is undetermined. The ends were cut back, 4 bases at V and 0 bases at J, with 6 bases in the middle. The CDR3 extends over 13 amino acids. The V gene's germline CDR1 is SGHRS and CDR2 YFSETQ. The DNA of the CDR3 is TGCGCCAGCAGCACCACTAGCACAGATACGCAGTATTTT. Amino acids: CASSTTSTDTQYF.

This clonotype occurred many times. The chain employs TRBV7-9 and TRBJ1-4; D is undetermined. V was clipped by 3 bases and J by 5 bases, with 7 bases between them. Germline CDR1 is SEHNR and CDR2 is FQNEAQ (reference sequence). This CDR3 comprises 13 residues. CDR3: CASSFGWNEKLFF. The CDR3 DNA is TGTGCCAGCAGCTTTGGGTGGAATGAAAAACTGTTTTTT.

In this sample, this clonotype turned up many times. This chain uses TRBV6-5 with TRBJ1-3, with D perhaps TRBD1 (5 bases). V shed 5 bases and J shed 7 bases, with 15 bases lying between them. CDR3 length: 14 residues. From germline, CDR1 is MNHEY and CDR2 SVGAGI. The CDR3 nucleotides read TGTGCCAGCAGTCGGGACTCCGGACCCAACACCATATATTTT. Translated: CASSRDSGPNTIYF.

This clonotype was picked up many times. The chain couples TRBV24-1 to TRBJ2-1, with D perhaps TRBD2 (6 bases). Trimming pared 3 bases from V and 5 bases from J, leaving 10 bases between. The CDR3 has 14 residues. Germline V lookup: CDR1 KGHDR, CDR2 SFDVKD. The CDR3 coding sequence is TGTGCCACCAGTGATGTCGGGGGTAACAATGAGCAGTTCTTC. Residues: CATSDVGGNNEQFF.

The J gene is TRBJ1-1, the V gene TRBV19; D may be TRBD1 (6 bases). Per germline, CDR1 LNHDA and CDR2 SQIVND (reference sequence). Trimming pared 5 bases from V and 0 bases from J, leaving 16 bases between. The CDR3 has 16 residues. The CDR3 spells CASSSNPGTLNTEAFF. In DNA, the CDR3 is TGTGCCAGTAGTTCTAACCCCGGGACATTGAACACTGAAGCTTTCTTT.

This clonotype was seen ten or more times. This chain joins TRBV25-1 and TRBJ1-6; TRBD1 aligns across 9 bases. Germline trimming cut 6 bases from V and 10 bases from J; bases unmatched to any gene: 7. The CDR3 extends over 14 amino acids. Germline CDR1 is MGHDK and CDR2 is SYGVNS. CDR3 in amino acids: CASRGRTGDSPLHF. The CDR3 DNA sequence: TGTGCCAGCAGGGGGCGGACAGGGGACTCACCCCTCCACTTT.

This clonotype was counted many times. The rearrangement uses TRBV5-1 and TRBJ2-5, with D uncertain. The CDR3 runs 14 residues. The V end was cut by 4 bases, the J end by 0 bases, with 10 bases between. The germline gives CDR1 SGHRS, CDR2 YFSETQ. The CDR3 protein is CASSRPSYQETQYF. The CDR3 nucleotides are TGCGCCAGCAGCCGGCCTTCGTACCAAGAGACCCAGTACTTC. The variable domain in full, completed from reference TRBV5-1 and TRBJ2-5, reads KAGVTQTPRYLIKTRGQQVTLSCSPISGHRSVSWYQQTPGQGLQFLFEYFSETQRNKGNFPGRFSGRQFSNSRSEMNVSTLELGDSALYLCASSRPSYQETQYFGPGTRLLVL.

The chain combines TRBV11-2 with TRBJ2-7; D remains unclear. V lost 5 bases, J lost 0 bases, and 5 bases lay in between. The length of the CDR3 is 12 residues. Germline V CDR1 and CDR2: SGHAT, FQNNGV. The CDR3 DNA reads as TGTGCCAGCAGCCAGTACTCCTACGAGCAGTACTTC. Protein product: CASSQYSYEQYF.

This clonotype was picked up many times. The chain couples TRBV29-1 to TRBJ2-7, with D perhaps assigned TRBD1 or TRBD2 (5 bases each). V lost 5 bases and J 6 bases, leaving 14 bases between the germline ends. Germline V gene lookup returns CDR1 SQVTM and CDR2 ANQGSEA. This CDR3 spans 12 amino acids. The CDR3 loop is CSVSGTAIEQYF. The CDR3 DNA reads TGCAGCGTTTCCGGGACCGCCATCGAGCAGTACTTC.

To note about this clonotype: This may stem from a read error, because a much larger clone lies one nucleotide away. This rearrangement joins TRBV5-1 to TRBJ2-1; D might be TRBD1 or TRBD2, each matching 6 bases. V shed 1 base and J shed 7 bases, with 18 bases lying between them. This CDR3 comprises 16 residues. Germline V gene data show CDR1 as SGHRS and CDR2 as YFSETQ. The CDR3 loop is CASSLTGRGLGNEQFF. Written as DNA, the CDR3 is TGCGCCAGCAGCTTGACGGGACGGGGGCTCGGTAATGAGCAGTTCTTC.

The chain has TRBV11-2 and TRBJ2-5; 11 bases align to TRBD2. Per the germline V gene, CDR1 is SGHAT and CDR2 is FQNNGV. The CDR3 length is 18 residues. The V gene end was trimmed by 0 bases and the J gene end by 4 bases; junction bases not matched to a gene: 10. The CDR3 coding sequence is TGTGCCAGCAGCTTAGATTTAGCGGGGGGGCTCCGGCCAGAGACCCAGTACTTC. Translation: CASSLDLAGGLRPETQYF.